In this sample, the clone carrying this TCR beta chain turned up a few times. The antigen remains undetermined. This sample is part of a study of beta chain features in type 1 diabetes. As every portion of the isolated RNA was reverse transcribed, the sequencing read expressed TCRB transcripts. The protocol was immunoSEQ multiplex PCR, while the TCRdb copy is restricted to in-frame clones and leaves out a portion. Of 350,000 to 450,000 clones listed, about 12% were seen once; the top ten hold around 0.01%. Findings of the study overall: Sampled from patients, naive, central memory and Treg TCRB repertoires appeared more similar than those sampled from healthy donors. Amplification by PCR could prefer shorter templates, with the same effect in patients and controls. Moderately but significantly shorter TCRB CDR3s were found in Type 1 diabetes patients in all four CD4+ subsets. cDNA sequencing could over-represent cells with high TCR expression. Type 1 diabetes patients had fewer VDJ junction insertions and more deletions.

The origin of this receptor is a young woman with type 1 diabetes. Sequenced sample: naive CD4+ T cells from blood.

The DNA of the CDR3 is TGCGCCAGCGCCTTCGGAGGGAGCTCCTACAATGAGCAGTTCTTC. Translation gives CASAFGGSSYNEQFF. This chain connects TRBV5-1 to TRBJ2-1; a weak D match, TRBD2 (6 bases). From germline, CDR1 is SGHRS and CDR2 YFSETQ. Deletions cut 7 bases from V and 0 bases from J, with 14 bases between. This CDR3 contains 15 residues.